This T cell receptor (beta chain) was profiled in a study of blood T cell repertoires in COVID-19. Profiled with immunoSEQ multiplex PCR; TCRdb holds only in-frame clones, not every one. The profile shows 150,000 to 200,000 clones, around nine tenths of them singletons. The CDR3 has 13 amino acids. Germline CDR1 and CDR2: SGHKS and YYEKEE (reference sequence). Trimming took off 0 bases at V and 1 base at J, with 4 bases between the two ends. This clone is a singleton in its sample. Other DNA sequences within the sample encode an identical CDR3. Sequenced sample: peripheral blood. The TCR originated in a man aged 55 to 70 with active or convalescent COVID-19. This chain connects TRBV5-5 to TRBJ2-5, with no clear D. CDR3 DNA sequence: TGTGCCAGCAGCTTGGGAGGCCAAGAGACCCAGTACTTC. The encoded protein is CASSLGGQETQYF.